Sequencing of this T cell receptor beta chain was carried out in a study of tumor and adjacent non-tumor tissue in lung cancer. As for the study in general: Patients comprised approximately eleven adenocarcinoma, 2 squamous cell carcinoma and 1 small cell lung cancer. The patients, roughly 10 men and four to six women, were roughly 31 to 85 with stage I to III disease.

The library came from three nested PCR rounds adapted from ARM-PCR protocols. TCRdb called the multiplex PCR reads again in MiXCR, with one record for every CDR3 protein. Of approximately 120,000 distinct CDR3 sequences listed, about 75% are singletons. This clonotype appeared many times. As yet, its antigen is unknown. The template was RNA from unsorted bulk tissue. Donors were chemotherapy-naive, newly diagnosed lung cancer surgical patients in China, August–November 2014. CDR1 is MNHEY, CDR2 SVGAGI, per germline. The V end lost 7 bases, the J end lost 6 bases, and 15 bases lay between the germline ends. The CDR3 has 13 amino acids. General study points: Tumor tissue had significantly higher TCR diversity than normal lung.

The rearrangement uses TRBV6-5 and TRBJ2-5, with D hard to call. This clonotype was obtained from a woman aged 60-75 years with non-small cell lung cancer. Sample: lung tumor tissue. The CDR3 DNA sequence: TGTGCCAGCACGCAGCCTCTAGTGAAGACCCAGTACTTC. The encoded protein is CASTQPLVKTQYF.